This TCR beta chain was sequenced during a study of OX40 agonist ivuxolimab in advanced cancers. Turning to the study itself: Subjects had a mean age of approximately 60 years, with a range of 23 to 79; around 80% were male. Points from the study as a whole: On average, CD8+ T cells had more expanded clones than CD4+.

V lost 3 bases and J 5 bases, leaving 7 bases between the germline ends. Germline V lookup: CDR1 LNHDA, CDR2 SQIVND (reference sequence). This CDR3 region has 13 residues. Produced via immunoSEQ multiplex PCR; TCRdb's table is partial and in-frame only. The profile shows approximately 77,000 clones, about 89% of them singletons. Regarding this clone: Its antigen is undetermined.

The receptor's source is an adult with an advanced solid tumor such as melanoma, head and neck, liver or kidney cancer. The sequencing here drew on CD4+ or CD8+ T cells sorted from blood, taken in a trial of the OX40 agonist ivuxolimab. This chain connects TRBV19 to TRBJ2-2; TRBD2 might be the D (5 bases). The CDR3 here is CASSIRGTGELFF. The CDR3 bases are TGTGCCAGTAGTATCCGGGGAACCGGGGAGCTGTTTTTT.